This T cell receptor beta chain was recorded in a study of T cell changes during pregnancy in multiple sclerosis. Libraries were prepared by immunoSEQ multiplex PCR; TCRdb keeps only in-frame clonotypes and omits some of them. The sample includes some 29,000 clones, 70% to 90% seen only once; the top ten take 11%. The table lists this clone with a count of one. The V end was cut by 2 bases, the J end by 2 bases, with 7 bases between. CDR1 and CDR2 from the germline V gene are WSHSY and SAAADI. The CDR3 loop spans 13 amino acids. The material was CD8+ T cells from peripheral blood mononuclear cells, obtained in the third trimester of pregnancy. This chain joins TRBV10-2 and TRBJ2-7, with D possibly being TRBD1 (5 bases). The clonotype originates from a female donor with multiple sclerosis, enrolled in a pregnancy study. The CDR3 coding sequence is TGCGCCAGCAGTGAGGGGGCGACCTACGAGCAGTACTTC. This translates into CASSEGATYEQYF.